This T cell receptor beta chain was sequenced in a study of cytomegalovirus exposure and HLA in healthy donors. A remark on this clone: The antigen is undetermined.

The study ran its PCR with 60 Vbeta and 13 Jbeta primers. The table came from immunoSEQ multiplex PCR; TCRdb's copy has only in-frame clones and leaves some out. This table has 130,000 to 150,000 clones, approximately 78% appearing once. Those who donated were healthy bone marrow donors. Donors showed nominal health when sampled, although they likely had unrecorded immune exposures. The ends were cut back, 8 bases at V and 0 bases at J, with 17 bases in the middle. Germline lookup yields CDR1 MNHEY and CDR2 SVGAGI. This CDR3 has 15 amino acids. Regarding the study as a whole: The authors assumed roughly uniform sequencing depth across donors for presence/absence analyses.

The sample was PBMCs. The chain has TRBV6-5 and TRBJ2-7; D remains unclear. This clonotype was obtained from a woman aged 18-29 years in good health and CMV-seropositive. Here the CDR3 reads CASPEGVATSYEQYF. The CDR3 DNA reads as TGTGCCAGCCCCGAAGGTGTAGCTACCTCCTACGAGCAGTACTTC.